This T cell receptor (beta chain) was documented in a study of control samples from healthy donors and cancer patients. Profiling relied on immunoSEQ multiplex PCR, and the TCRdb table lists in-frame clones only, not all of them. Of 100,000 to 150,000 clones in the sample, over 75% were seen once. The germline V gene encodes CDR1 SGHRS and CDR2 YFSETQ. The length of the CDR3 is 14 residues. V was shortened by 4 bases and J by 2 bases, with 12 bases between the two germline ends. The chain is built from TRBV5-1 and TRBJ1-2; no definite D call. The receptor comes from a man aged 18 to 29 in good health. The sequenced sample consisted of blood. As DNA, the CDR3 is TGCGCCAGCAGCCACGGACTGCCGAACTATGGCTACACCTTC. It specifies CASSHGLPNYGYTF.